Each of the 17 T cell receptor beta chains below was sequenced from the same sample in a study of blood T cells in healthy people across ages. A J-beta primer mix and a sample-barcoded 5' primer were used in a second PCR of roughly 7 to 12 cycles. TCRdb used MiXCR to reprocess the 5' RACE reads, holding one entry per CDR3 protein. The top ten clones hold 20% to 25% of a sample with some 700,000 distinct CDR3 sequences, roughly 47% of them seen once. Input material: blood. These receptors were obtained from a woman between 55 and 75 years old in good health.

This clonotype was detected a few times. The V gene is TRBV20-1, the J gene TRBJ1-1; D is perhaps TRBD1 (5 bases). CDR3 length equals 13 residues. V lost 5 bases and J 6 bases, leaving 16 bases between the germline ends. Germline values: CDR1 DFQATT, CDR2 SNEGSKA (reference sequence). This CDR3 is CSAGTGRLPEAFF. The CDR3 nucleotides read TGCAGTGCTGGGACCGGGAGGTTGCCTGAAGCTTTCTTT.

V gene TRBV29-1 combines with J gene TRBJ2-1; D possibly corresponds to TRBD1 (5 bases). This CDR3 spans 13 amino acids. The germline V gene has CDR1 SQVTM and CDR2 ANQGSEA. Trimming took 2 bases from V and 1 from J, leaving 6 bases between them. CDR3 region: CSVEQGSYNEQFF. The CDR3 bases are TGCAGCGTTGAACAGGGATCCTACAATGAGCAGTTCTTC.

The chain couples TRBV7-2 to TRBJ1-2, with TRBD1 matching over 8 bases. Unmatched junction bases numbered 5, after V lost 2 bases and J lost 6 bases. Germline V gene sequence: CDR1 SGHTA, CDR2 FQGNSA. This CDR3 spans 14 amino acids. DNA of the CDR3: TGTGCCAGCAGCTTACCCCGGACAGGGAATGGCTACACCTTC. This sequence encodes CASSLPRTGNGYTF.

The chain carries TRBV24-1 and TRBJ2-7, with no clear D. Trimming stripped 0 bases from V and 7 bases from J, with 6 bases between. From germline, CDR1 is KGHDR and CDR2 SFDVKD. The CDR3 totals 12 residues. CDR3 in amino acids: CATSDLFGEQYF. The DNA for the CDR3 is TGTGCCACCAGTGATTTGTTCGGGGAGCAGTACTTC.

In this sample, this clonotype turned up once. The rearrangement links TRBV12-3 or TRBV12-4 to TRBJ1-2, with D possibly TRBD1 on 6 matching bases. This CDR3 is built from 16 residues. The V gene lost 6 bases and the J gene lost 8 bases, with 25 bases spanning the gap. Here the CDR3 reads CASSPSRRGDLWGYTF. CDR3 nucleotide sequence: TGTGCCAGCAGCCCCTCTCGCAGGGGCGATCTTTGGGGCTACACCTTC.

This clonotype was detected only a few times. V and J are TRBV20-1 and TRBJ2-6; D is ambiguous. CDR3 length: 13 amino acids. V lost 2 bases, J lost 1 base, and 3 bases lay in between. The germline V gene has CDR1 DFQATT and CDR2 SNEGSKA (reference sequence). CDR3 loop: CSARMSGANVLTF. The CDR3 region has the DNA TGCAGTGCTAGAATGTCTGGGGCCAACGTCCTGACTTTC.

V is TRBV3-1 and J is TRBJ1-4; D is uncertain. The CDR3 covers 16 residues. The V end lost 5 bases, the J end lost 3 bases, and 16 bases lay between the germline ends. Per the germline V gene, CDR1 is LGHDT and CDR2 is YNNKEL (reference sequence). In DNA, the CDR3 is TGTGCCAGCAGCGACGGACCTTATCTGGCTAATGAAAAACTGTTTTTT. Its translation: CASSDGPYLANEKLFF.

The genes are TRBV7-2 and TRBJ2-7; 14 positions match TRBD2. Trimming removed 4 bases from V and 4 bases from J; junction bases left unmatched: 12. Germline CDR1 and CDR2: SGHTA and FQGNSA. This CDR3 has 18 residues. CDR3 DNA: TGTGCCAGCAGCTGGGGGACTAGCGGGAGAGTCCGCGCGTACGAGCAGTACTTC. This sequence encodes CASSWGTSGRVRAYEQYF. Full variable domain (rest looked up from reference TRBV7-2 and TRBJ2-7): GAGVSQSPSNKVTEKGKDVELRCDPISGHTALYWYRQSLGQGLEFLIYFQGNSAPDKSGLPSDRFSAERTGGSVSTLTIQRTQQEDSAVYLCASSWGTSGRVRAYEQYFGPGTRLTVT.

Concerning this clonotype: One end of the junction is discordant with germline, which a read error may explain. The V and J genes are TRBV6-2 or TRBV6-3 and TRBJ2-1, with TRBD2 matching over 13 bases. The CDR3 consists of 15 residues. Per the germline V gene, CDR1 is MNHEY and CDR2 is SVGEGT. In DNA form, the CDR3 reads TGTGCCAGTAGTTCGTGGACTAGCGGGAGTTATGAGCAGTTCTTC. Translating it yields CASSSWTSGSYEQFF.

This clonotype was picked up a small number of times. The V gene is TRBV3-1, the J gene TRBJ2-7; D may be TRBD1 (6 bases). Trimming removed 0 bases from V and 10 bases from J, with 19 bases in between. CDR1 and CDR2 from the germline V gene are LGHDT and YNNKEL (reference sequence). The CDR3 covers 15 residues. The DNA for the CDR3 is TGTGCCAGCAGCCAAGATGCGACAGGTCAAGGAGTTCAGTACTTC. This sequence encodes CASSQDATGQGVQYF.

J is TRBJ2-1 and V is TRBV14; D may be TRBD2 (6 bases). CDR3 length equals 15 residues. Trimming took 1 base from V and 6 from J, leaving 13 bases between them. In germline, CDR1 is SGHDN, CDR2 FVKESK. The CDR3 loop reads CASSQVGRRGNEQFF. The CDR3 DNA is TGTGCCAGCAGCCAAGTGGGTCGGAGGGGCAATGAGCAGTTCTTC.

CDR3 nucleotides: TGTGCCAGCAGTGACCCGCGGGGGAAGTCCGACTACGAGCAGTACTTC. Residues: CASSDPRGKSDYEQYF. This chain links TRBV6-1 with TRBJ2-7, with TRBD2 matching 7 bases. Germline trimming cut 3 bases from V and 3 bases from J; bases unmatched to any gene: 11. There are 16 residues in the CDR3. Germline loops: CDR1 MNHNS, CDR2 SASEGT.

V is TRBV6-2 or TRBV6-3 and J is TRBJ2-3, with 7 bases matching TRBD2. The length of the CDR3 is 19 residues. The V gene's germline CDR1 is MNHEY and CDR2 SVGEGT. V was pared by 0 bases and J by 3 bases, with 15 bases of the junction left unmatched. CDR3 protein: CASSYSIRASGSFTDTQYF. DNA for the CDR3: TGTGCCAGCAGTTACTCGATAAGGGCTAGCGGTTCCTTTACAGATACGCAGTATTTT.

V gene TRBV6-1 combines with J gene TRBJ1-2; D possibly corresponds to TRBD1 (5 bases). V lost 6 bases to trimming and J lost 6 bases, with 14 bases between them. The CDR3 loop spans 13 amino acids. Germline lookup yields CDR1 MNHNS and CDR2 SASEGT. CDR3 sequence reads: CASRSGRGDGYTF. In DNA form, the CDR3 reads TGTGCCAGCAGATCGGGACGGGGAGATGGCTACACCTTC.

This clonotype was counted between two and nine times. The rearrangement uses TRBV12-3 or TRBV12-4 and TRBJ1-5, with D uncertain. Trimming removed 3 bases from V and 4 bases from J, with 10 bases in between. The CDR3 sequence is 14 residues long. This CDR3 is CASSFLALNQPQHF. The CDR3 DNA sequence: TGTGCCAGCAGTTTTTTGGCCCTTAATCAGCCCCAGCATTTT.

This chain links TRBV28 with TRBJ1-2; D not certain. The V gene's germline CDR1 is MDHEN and CDR2 SYDVKM. With 5 bases removed from V and 0 bases from J, the gap between germline ends came to 13 bases. The CDR3 spans 15 residues. In nucleotides, the CDR3 is TGTGCCAGCAGTACCTTGACGGAAACTAACTATGGCTACACCTTC. This sequence encodes CASSTLTETNYGYTF.

The V call is TRBV28, the J call TRBJ2-5; D possibly corresponds to TRBD2 (5 bases). The end of the DNA is better explained by TRBJ2-1, so the J call may be wrong. This CDR3 has 13 residues. The germline gives CDR1 MDHEN, CDR2 SYDVKM. CDR3 sequence reads: CASSRGLEETQFF. DNA for the CDR3: TGTGCCAGCAGCCGAGGACTGGAGGAGACCCAGTTCTTC.